This TCR beta chain was recovered during a study of cytomegalovirus exposure and HLA in healthy donors. Trimming removed 4 bases from V and 2 bases from J; junction bases left unmatched: 9. Germline V gene data show CDR1 as MNHEY and CDR2 as SMNVEV (reference sequence). The CDR3 length is 16 residues. A remark on this clone: Its antigen is as yet unknown.

Study results and limitations: Because they were indistinguishable, some V segments, including TRBV6-2 and TRBV6-3, were excluded.

The study ran its PCR with 60 Vbeta and 13 Jbeta primers. Authors' methods: The authors later counted roughly 87 million unique TCR beta chains, some 10 million of them shared. The protocol was immunoSEQ multiplex PCR, while the TCRdb copy is restricted to in-frame clones and leaves out a portion. The DNA gave D and trimming, while V, J and clone size come from that table. The sample consists of 90,000 to 130,000 clones, under 85% of them appearing once. Sequenced material: PBMCs. This TCR derives from a man aged 30-40 years in good health and CMV-seropositive. The V gene is TRBV27, the J gene TRBJ2-3, with 7 nucleotides matching TRBD2. CDR3 protein: CASSSNSGTTTDTQYF. CDR3 DNA: TGTGCCAGCAGTTCCAACTCCGGGACTACCACAGATACGCAGTATTTT.